The 12 T cell receptor beta chains in this list originate from one sample, sequenced in a study of blood T cell repertoires in COVID-19. The repertoire was sequenced with immunoSEQ multiplex PCR; TCRdb's copy has only in-frame clones and lacks some. The table has tens of thousands of clones, 80% to 90% seen once. Material: peripheral blood. Every receptor here comes from a woman between 65 and 79 years old with acute or convalescent COVID-19.

The chain has TRBV7-9 and TRBJ2-1, with D possibly matching TRBD2 (6 bases). V lost 5 bases, J lost 5 bases, and 16 bases lay in between. The CDR3 length is 15 residues. Germline-derived CDR1 and CDR2 are SEHNR and FQNEAQ (reference sequence). Here the CDR3 DNA reads TGTGCCAGCAGCGTAATGCAAGCGGGCGACAATGAGCAGTTCTTC. Its protein product is CASSVMQAGDNEQFF. Complete variable domain (other parts from reference TRBV7-9 and TRBJ2-1): DTGVSQNPRHKITKRGQNVTFRCDPISEHNRLYWYRQTLGQGPEFLTYFQNEAQLEKSRLLSDRFSAERPKGSFSTLEIQRTEQGDSAMYLCASSVMQAGDNEQFFGPGTRLTVL.

V usage is TRBV2 and J usage is TRBJ1-5, with D tentatively TRBD1 (5 bases). V was shortened by 3 bases and J by 4 bases, with 13 bases between the two germline ends. The CDR3 length is 15 residues. CDR1 is SNHLY and CDR2 is FYNNEI in the germline V gene. Here the CDR3 reads CASSDGPGRNQPQHF. Here the CDR3 DNA reads TGTGCCAGCAGTGACGGGCCAGGGCGGAATCAGCCCCAGCATTTT.

The genes are TRBV14 and TRBJ2-7; D is possibly TRBD2 (5 bases). Germline V gene sequence: CDR1 SGHDN, CDR2 FVKESK. This CDR3 region has 13 residues. Trimming took off 0 bases at V and 6 bases at J, with 9 bases between the two ends. CDR3 DNA: TGTGCCAGCAGCCAAGATGGAGGCTTCGAGCAGTACTTC. Its translation: CASSQDGGFEQYF.

The V call is TRBV6-6, the J call TRBJ1-4, with 8 bases that match TRBD1. The junction had 5 bases not matched to a gene; V was cut back by 6 bases and J by 5 bases. Germline V gives CDR1 MNHNY, CDR2 SVGAGI (reference sequence). This CDR3 comprises 14 residues. CDR3 in DNA: TGTGCCAGCAGACAACAGGGGGGGAATGAAAAACTGTTTTTT. It translates to CASRQQGGNEKLFF.

CDR3 DNA sequence: TGTGCCAGCAGCCCCGGGACAGGGGAAACTAACTATGGCTACACCTTC. Its protein product is CASSPGTGETNYGYTF. This chain uses TRBV11-2 with TRBJ1-2; TRBD1 matches 10 bases. Unmatched junction bases numbered 6, after V lost 5 bases and J lost 0 bases. There are 16 residues in the CDR3. The germline V gene has CDR1 SGHAT and CDR2 FQNNGV. The variable domain in full, with the rest retrieved from reference TRBV11-2 and TRBJ1-2, is EAGVAQSPRYKIIEKRQSVAFWCNPISGHATLYWYQQILGQGPKLLIQFQNNGVVDDSQLPKDRFSAERLKGVDSTLKIQPAKLEDSAVYLCASSPGTGETNYGYTFGSGTRLTVV.

As to this clone: Its ends do not fully match the called genes, so a read error is possible. This rearrangement joins TRBV29-1 to TRBJ2-3, with 8 bases identical to TRBD1. The length of the CDR3 is 13 residues. CDR1 and CDR2 from the germline V gene are SQVTM and ANQGSEA. CDR3 sequence reads: CSVVAAGTGTQYF. The CDR3 DNA sequence: TGCAGCGTTGTCGCAGCTGGGACAGGTACGCAGTATTTT.

This clone has just one count. The chain uses TRBV5-4 and TRBJ1-1, with a weak D call TRBD1 (6 bases). Germline V CDR1 and CDR2: SGHNT, YYREEE (reference sequence). V was shortened by 0 bases and J by 5 bases, with 17 bases between the two germline ends. The CDR3 is 16 residues long. The CDR3 DNA reads as TGTGCCAGCAGCTTGGCGGGCTTACAGGGCTATACTGAAGCTTTCTTT. Its translation is CASSLAGLQGYTEAFF.

J is TRBJ2-7 and V is TRBV3-1 (or the pseudogene TRBV3-2), with 10 bases identical to TRBD2. The junction had 12 bases not matched to a gene; V was cut back by 4 bases and J by 3 bases. CDR1 and CDR2 (germline): LGHDT, YNNKEL (reference sequence). The CDR3 is 17 amino acids. CDR3 sequence reads: CASSLKIGLAGVYEQYF. The CDR3 DNA follows: TGTGCCAGCAGCCTTAAGATCGGGCTAGCGGGAGTCTACGAGCAGTACTTC.

The V and J genes are TRBV11-3 and TRBJ2-7, with TRBD1 matching 7 bases. The CDR3 consists of 14 residues. Germline CDR1 is SGHNT and CDR2 is YENEEA. V was clipped by 5 bases and J by 3 bases; unmatched bases: 7. CDR3 amino acids: CASSQSTGSYEQYF. The CDR3 DNA reads as TGTGCCAGCAGCCAGTCGACAGGGAGCTACGAGCAGTACTTC.

This rearrangement joins TRBV7-3 to TRBJ1-1, with D perhaps TRBD1 (5 bases). Germline V gene sequence: CDR1 SGHTA, CDR2 FQGTGA. Trimming stripped 4 bases from V and 4 bases from J, with 10 bases between. The CDR3 has 13 amino acids. The CDR3 bases are TGTGCCAGCAGCTCTGGCCAGGGCACTGAAGCTTTCTTT. Its translation is CASSSGQGTEAFF.

This chain links TRBV5-4 with TRBJ2-5; maybe TRBD2 (5 bases). Germline-derived CDR1 and CDR2 are SGHNT and YYREEE (reference sequence). The CDR3 is 14 residues long. The V end lost 0 bases, the J end lost 7 bases, and 13 bases lay between the germline ends. In DNA, the CDR3 is TGTGCCAGCAGCTTGGCCAGAGGGTACGGGACCCAGTACTTC. This gives the protein CASSLARGYGTQYF.

V is TRBV2 and J is TRBJ2-7; 9 bases map to TRBD2. The CDR3 is made up of 14 amino acids. The ends lost 5 bases at V and 2 bases at J; junction bases unmatched: 4. Germline CDR1 reads SNHLY; CDR2 reads FYNNEI. This CDR3 is CASSLTSGTYEQYF. As DNA, the CDR3 is TGTGCCAGCAGTTTGACTAGCGGTACCTACGAGCAGTACTTC. Using reference TRBV2 and TRBJ2-7 for the parts outside the CDR3, the full variable domain is EPEVTQTPSHQVTQMGQEVILRCVPISNHLYFYWYRQILGQKVEFLVSFYNNEISEKSEIFDDQFSVERPDGSNFTLKIRSTKLEDSAMYFCASSLTSGTYEQYFGPGTRLTVT.